A single sample is the source of the 14 T cell receptor beta chains below, sequenced in a study of T cells in Graves' hyperthyroidism and ophthalmopathy. Amplified TCR beta CDR3 regions came from RNA transcripts. The HTBI set primed first-round TCR CDR3 RT-PCR. TCRdb reanalysed the multiplex PCR reads using MiXCR and keeps one entry per CDR3 protein. This table holds more than 300,000 distinct CDR3 sequences, approximately 18% found once. The specimen sequenced was blood. Receptors originate from a woman aged 25 to 39 with Graves' hyperthyroidism that later progressed to Graves' ophthalmopathy.

This clonotype was picked up many times. V usage is TRBV20-1 and J usage is TRBJ2-5; the match to TRBD1 covers 8 bases. CDR3 length: 15 amino acids. Germline CDR1 is DFQATT and CDR2 is SNEGSKA (reference sequence). After removal of 6 bases from V and 6 bases from J, the junction contained 15 bases not matched to a gene. In DNA form, the CDR3 reads TGCAGTGCAAAAGACAGGGGACGGTTTTTTCAGACCCAGTACTTC. Translated, it gives CSAKDRGRFFQTQYF.

V gene TRBV19 combines with J gene TRBJ1-1, with D hard to call. The CDR3 totals 14 residues. Germline CDR1 and CDR2: LNHDA and SQIVND (reference sequence). The germline V and J ends were trimmed by 3 bases and 3 bases, with 11 bases remaining between them. CDR3 DNA: TGTGCCAGTAGTATCGGGGTGATGTACACTGAAGCTTTCTTT. It specifies CASSIGVMYTEAFF.

V gene TRBV6-2 or TRBV6-3 combines with J gene TRBJ1-1; the D is unclear. Trimming took off 6 bases at V and 6 bases at J, with 11 bases between the two ends. Germline lookup yields CDR1 MNHEY and CDR2 SVGEGT. The CDR3 consists of 12 residues. CDR3: CASSSDAPEAFF. DNA of the CDR3: TGTGCCAGCAGCAGTGACGCCCCTGAAGCTTTCTTT.

The chain carries TRBV6-5 and TRBJ1-4; D ambiguous. V was shortened by 0 bases and J by 5 bases, with 7 bases between the two germline ends. The CDR3 extends over 14 amino acids. Germline CDR1 is MNHEY and CDR2 is SVGAGI. CDR3 coding DNA: TGTGCCAGCAGTTACTCGGCGGGAAATGAAAAACTGTTTTTT. This gives the protein CASSYSAGNEKLFF.

This clonotype has at least ten counts. The rearrangement joins TRBV28 to TRBJ1-5, with no clear D. CDR1 is MDHEN, CDR2 SYDVKM, per germline. The CDR3 is 13 residues long. Trimming stripped 3 bases from V and 1 base from J, with 4 bases between. CDR3 sequence (DNA): TGTGCCAGCAGTTTCCCAAGCAATCAGCCCCAGCATTTT. Its protein product is CASSFPSNQPQHF.

This clonotype was detected many times. The chain uses TRBV20-1 and TRBJ1-2; tentative D call: TRBD1 (6 bases). The V gene lost 6 bases and the J gene lost 2 bases, with 16 bases spanning the gap. CDR1 is DFQATT, CDR2 SNEGSKA, per germline (reference sequence). CDR3 length: 14 residues. CDR3: CSAAERGENYGYTF. CDR3 DNA: TGCAGTGCGGCTGAGAGGGGGGAGAACTATGGCTACACCTTC.

This clonotype was seen repeatedly, ten times or more. This chain connects TRBV27 to TRBJ2-7; TRBD2 might be the D (6 bases). Germline V lookup: CDR1 MNHEY, CDR2 SMNVEV (reference sequence). V dropped 5 bases and J dropped 2 bases, with 16 bases sitting between them. The CDR3 loop spans 15 amino acids. CDR3 coding DNA: TGTGCCAGCAGTGAGTATGCGGGATCCCCCTACGAGCAGTACTTC. It yields the protein CASSEYAGSPYEQYF.

V and J are TRBV11-2 and TRBJ1-1, with 7 bases that match TRBD1. After removal of 2 bases from V and 5 bases from J, the junction contained 11 bases not matched to a gene. Germline V CDR1 and CDR2: SGHAT, FQNNGV. The CDR3 totals 16 residues. The CDR3 DNA follows: TGTGCCAGCAGCTTAATAAGCAGGGGGGGCGGTACTGAAGCTTTCTTT. It specifies CASSLISRGGGTEAFF.

V and J are TRBV24-1 and TRBJ2-6; 8 bases are shared with TRBD2. The CDR3 is made up of 17 amino acids. The germline V gene encodes CDR1 KGHDR and CDR2 SFDVKD. Germline trimming cut 7 bases from V and 0 bases from J; bases unmatched to any gene: 7. CDR3 region: CATSPGGGVSGANVLTF. Written as DNA, the CDR3 is TGTGCCACCAGCCCCGGGGGGGGGGTCTCTGGGGCCAACGTCCTGACTTTC.

In its sample, this clonotype was seen a few times. This rearrangement joins TRBV4-1 to TRBJ2-7; 8 nucleotides match TRBD2. Trimming at V came to 4 bases and at J to 4 bases, leaving 9 bases not matched to a gene. CDR1 is MGHRA, CDR2 YSYEKL, per germline. This CDR3 is 15 amino acids long. CDR3 loop: CASSPQAGEMYEQYF. Written as DNA, the CDR3 is TGCGCCAGCAGCCCTCAAGCGGGGGAAATGTACGAGCAGTACTTC.

Ten or more counts support this clonotype. The chain recombines TRBV20-1 with TRBJ1-1; D is uncertain. V lost 1 base, J lost 6 bases, and 6 bases lay in between. This CDR3 region has 11 residues. CDR1 and CDR2 from the germline V gene are DFQATT and SNEGSKA (reference sequence). CDR3 coding DNA: TGCAGTGCTAGAGTCAGATCTGAAGCTTTCTTT. It translates to CSARVRSEAFF.

This chain uses TRBV2 with TRBJ1-2; D is unclear. V was trimmed by 7 bases and J by 2 bases, leaving 14 bases between them. The CDR3 has 14 residues. The germline gives CDR1 SNHLY, CDR2 FYNNEI. Here the CDR3 DNA reads TGTGCCAGCATAGCTAGGCTGAAGAACTATGGCTACACCTTC. It translates to CASIARLKNYGYTF.

This clonotype has a count of ten or more. The V and J genes are TRBV27 and TRBJ2-5; D remains unclear. The CDR3 consists of 15 residues. V lost 0 bases, J lost 3 bases, and 11 bases lay in between. From germline, CDR1 is MNHEY and CDR2 SMNVEV (reference sequence). The CDR3, as DNA: TGTGCCAGCAGTTTATCTGGTAGGGTCGAAGAGACCCAGTACTTC. Translation: CASSLSGRVEETQYF.

The sample holds many counts of this clonotype. V and J are TRBV6-1 and TRBJ2-1; D might be TRBD2 (5 bases). Trimming took off 5 bases at V and 9 bases at J, with 11 bases between the two ends. The CDR3 is 12 amino acids. Germline V gene data show CDR1 as MNHNS and CDR2 as SASEGT. Here the CDR3 reads CASSILGPEQFF. Here the CDR3 DNA reads TGTGCCAGCAGTATACTAGGTCCTGAGCAGTTCTTC.